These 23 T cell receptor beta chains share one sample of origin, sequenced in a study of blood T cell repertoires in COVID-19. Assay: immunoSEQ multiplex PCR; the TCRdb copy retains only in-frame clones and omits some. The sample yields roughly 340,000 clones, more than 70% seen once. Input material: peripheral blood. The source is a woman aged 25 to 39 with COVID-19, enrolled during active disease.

CDR3 sequence (DNA): TGTGCCAGCAGCCACGTAAATCAGCCCCAGCATTTT. Its protein is CASSHVNQPQHF. This chain links TRBV3-1 (or the pseudogene TRBV3-2) with TRBJ1-5; D is unclear. Trimming left V 3 bases short and J 4 bases short, with 4 bases between. Germline V gene sequence: CDR1 LGHDT, CDR2 YNNKEL (reference sequence). This CDR3 has 12 amino acids.

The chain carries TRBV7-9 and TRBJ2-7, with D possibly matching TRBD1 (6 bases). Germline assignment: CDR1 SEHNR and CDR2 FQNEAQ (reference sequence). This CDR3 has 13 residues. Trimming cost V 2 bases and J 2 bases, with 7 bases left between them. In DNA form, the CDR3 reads TGTGCCAGCAGCTTAACAGGGACCTACGAGCAGTACTTC. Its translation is CASSLTGTYEQYF.

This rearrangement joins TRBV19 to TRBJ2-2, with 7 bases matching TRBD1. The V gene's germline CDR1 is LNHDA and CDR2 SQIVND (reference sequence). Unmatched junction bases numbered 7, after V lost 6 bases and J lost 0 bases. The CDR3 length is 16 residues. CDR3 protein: CASSRRGPSNTGELFF. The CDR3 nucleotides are TGTGCCAGTAGCCGAAGGGGGCCTTCGAACACCGGGGAGCTGTTTTTT.

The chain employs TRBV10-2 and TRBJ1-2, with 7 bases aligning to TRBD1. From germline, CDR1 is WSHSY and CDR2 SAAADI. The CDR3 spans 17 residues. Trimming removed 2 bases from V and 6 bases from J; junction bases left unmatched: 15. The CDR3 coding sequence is TGCGCCAGCAGTGAGCACGCTCTTGGGCAGGGGGTCGATGGCTACACCTTC. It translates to CASSEHALGQGVDGYTF.

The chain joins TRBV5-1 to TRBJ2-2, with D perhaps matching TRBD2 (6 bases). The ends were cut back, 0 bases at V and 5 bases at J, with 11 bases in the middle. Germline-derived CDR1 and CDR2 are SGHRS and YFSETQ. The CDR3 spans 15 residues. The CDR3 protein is CASSLEASETGELFF. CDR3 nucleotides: TGCGCCAGCAGCTTGGAGGCTAGCGAAACCGGGGAGCTGTTTTTT.

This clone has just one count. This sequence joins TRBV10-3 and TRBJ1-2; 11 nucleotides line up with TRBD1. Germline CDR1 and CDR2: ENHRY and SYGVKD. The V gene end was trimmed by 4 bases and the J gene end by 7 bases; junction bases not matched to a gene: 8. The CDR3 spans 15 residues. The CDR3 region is CAISVVDRGPGGYTF. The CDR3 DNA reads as TGTGCCATCAGTGTAGTGGACAGGGGGCCAGGTGGCTACACCTTC.

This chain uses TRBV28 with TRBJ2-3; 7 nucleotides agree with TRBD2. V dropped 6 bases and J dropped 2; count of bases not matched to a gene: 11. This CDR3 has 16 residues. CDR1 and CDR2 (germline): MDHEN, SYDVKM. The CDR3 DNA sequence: TGTGCCAGCAGCCACCTGGGGGGGGTGGACACAGATACGCAGTATTTT. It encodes CASSHLGGVDTDTQYF.

CDR3 protein: CASSLGGLVAFRDTQYF. CDR3 bases: TGTGCCAGCAGCCTGGGGGGACTAGTGGCGTTTAGAGATACGCAGTATTTT. The chain is built from TRBV5-4 and TRBJ2-3, with 8 bases that match TRBD2. V trimming: 4 bases; J trimming: 5 bases; junction bases outside the gene matches: 15. The CDR3 is made up of 17 amino acids. Per the germline V gene, CDR1 is SGHNT and CDR2 is YYREEE (reference sequence).

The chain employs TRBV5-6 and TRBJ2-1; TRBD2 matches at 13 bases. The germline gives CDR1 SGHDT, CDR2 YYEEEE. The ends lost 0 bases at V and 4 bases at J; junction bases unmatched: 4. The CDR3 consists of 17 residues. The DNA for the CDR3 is TGTGCCAGCAGCTTGGTTCGACTAGCGGGGGGATACAATGAGCAGTTCTTC. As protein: CASSLVRLAGGYNEQFF.

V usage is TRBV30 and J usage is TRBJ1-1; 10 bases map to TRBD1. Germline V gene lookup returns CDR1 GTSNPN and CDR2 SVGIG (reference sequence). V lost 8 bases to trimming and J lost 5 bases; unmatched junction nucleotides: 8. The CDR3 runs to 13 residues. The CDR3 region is CAGKTGGLTEAFF. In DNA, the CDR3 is TGTGCCGGAAAGACAGGGGGCCTGACTGAAGCTTTCTTT. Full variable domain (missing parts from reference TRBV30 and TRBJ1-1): SQTIHQWPATLVQPVGSPLSLECTVEGTSNPNLYWYRQAAGRGLQLLFYSVGIGQISSEVPQNLSASRPQDRQFILSSKKLLLSDSGFYLCAGKTGGLTEAFFGQGTRLTVV.

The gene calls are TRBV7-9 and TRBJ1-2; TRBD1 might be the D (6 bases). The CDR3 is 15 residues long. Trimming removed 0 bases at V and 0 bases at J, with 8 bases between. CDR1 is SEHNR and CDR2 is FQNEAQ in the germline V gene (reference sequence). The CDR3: CASSLAGQPNYGYTF. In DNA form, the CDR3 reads TGTGCCAGCAGCTTAGCGGGACAACCTAACTATGGCTACACCTTC.

The CDR3 coding sequence is TGTGCTTCCCGAGCCGGGGACAGGGATGTGTTTCCTGAAGCTTTCTTT. Protein product: CASRAGDRDVFPEAFF. The chain has TRBV12-5 and TRBJ1-1; TRBD1 matches at 9 bases. Per the germline V gene, CDR1 is LGHNT and CDR2 is FRNRAP. This CDR3 region has 16 residues. V trimming: 11 bases; J trimming: 6 bases; junction bases outside the gene matches: 19.

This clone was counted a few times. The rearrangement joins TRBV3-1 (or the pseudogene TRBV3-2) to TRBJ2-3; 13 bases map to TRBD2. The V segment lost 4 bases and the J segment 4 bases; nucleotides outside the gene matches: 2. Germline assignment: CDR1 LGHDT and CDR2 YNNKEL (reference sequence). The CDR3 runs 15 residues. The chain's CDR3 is CASSRTSGGADTQYF. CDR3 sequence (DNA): TGTGCCAGCAGCCGAACTAGCGGGGGGGCAGATACGCAGTATTTT.

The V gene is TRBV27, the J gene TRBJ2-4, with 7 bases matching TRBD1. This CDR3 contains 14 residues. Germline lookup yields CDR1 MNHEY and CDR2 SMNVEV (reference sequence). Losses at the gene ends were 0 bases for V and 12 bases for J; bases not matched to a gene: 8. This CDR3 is CASSLSGQTLHQYF. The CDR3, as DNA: TGTGCCAGCAGTTTATCGGGACAGACTCTTCATCAGTACTTC.

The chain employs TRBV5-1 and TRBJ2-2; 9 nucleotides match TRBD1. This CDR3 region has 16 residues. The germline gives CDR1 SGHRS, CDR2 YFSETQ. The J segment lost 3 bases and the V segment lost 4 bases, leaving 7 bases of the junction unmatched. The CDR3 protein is CASSRGQGHYTGELFF. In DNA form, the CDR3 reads TGCGCCAGCAGCCGCGGACAGGGGCATTACACCGGGGAGCTGTTTTTT.

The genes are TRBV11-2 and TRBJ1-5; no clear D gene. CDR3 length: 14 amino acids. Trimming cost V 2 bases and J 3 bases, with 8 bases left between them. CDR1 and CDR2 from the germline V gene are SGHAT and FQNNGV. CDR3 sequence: CASSLTGDNQPQHF. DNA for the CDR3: TGTGCCAGCAGCTTAACGGGTGACAATCAGCCCCAGCATTTT. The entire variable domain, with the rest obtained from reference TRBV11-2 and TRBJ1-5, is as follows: EAGVAQSPRYKIIEKRQSVAFWCNPISGHATLYWYQQILGQGPKLLIQFQNNGVVDDSQLPKDRFSAERLKGVDSTLKIQPAKLEDSAVYLCASSLTGDNQPQHFGDGTRLSIL.

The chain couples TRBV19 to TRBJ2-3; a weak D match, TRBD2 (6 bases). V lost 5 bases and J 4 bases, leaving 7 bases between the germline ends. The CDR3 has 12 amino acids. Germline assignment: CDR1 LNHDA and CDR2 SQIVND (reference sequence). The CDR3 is CASSGEADTQYF. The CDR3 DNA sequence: TGTGCCAGTAGTGGGGAGGCAGATACGCAGTATTTT.

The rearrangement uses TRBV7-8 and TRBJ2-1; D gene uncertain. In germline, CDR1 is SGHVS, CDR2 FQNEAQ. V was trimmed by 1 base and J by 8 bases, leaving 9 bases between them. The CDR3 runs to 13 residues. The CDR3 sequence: CASSLDSPDEQFF. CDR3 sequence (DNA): TGTGCCAGCAGCTTAGATAGTCCCGATGAGCAGTTCTTC.

The CDR3 region has the DNA TGTGCCAGTTCGGACCAGGGAGGGACCCAGTACTTC. Translated: CASSDQGGTQYF. The rearrangement links TRBV19 to TRBJ2-5, with D tentatively TRBD2 (6 bases). This CDR3 contains 12 residues. Germline lookup yields CDR1 LNHDA and CDR2 SQIVND (reference sequence). Trimming shortened V by 8 bases and J by 7 bases, and 14 bases separated the two germline ends.

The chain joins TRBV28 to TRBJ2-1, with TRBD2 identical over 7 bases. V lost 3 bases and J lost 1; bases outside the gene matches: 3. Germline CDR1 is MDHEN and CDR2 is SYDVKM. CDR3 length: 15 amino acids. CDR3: CASSLVLASYNEQFF. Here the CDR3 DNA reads TGTGCCAGCAGTTTGGTACTAGCGTCCTACAATGAGCAGTTCTTC.

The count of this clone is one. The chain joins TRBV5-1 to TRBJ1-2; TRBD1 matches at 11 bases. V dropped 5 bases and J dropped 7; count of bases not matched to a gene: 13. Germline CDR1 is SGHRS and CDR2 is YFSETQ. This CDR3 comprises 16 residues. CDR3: CASSRARTGGVAGYTF. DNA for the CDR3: TGCGCCAGCAGTCGCGCTCGGACAGGGGGCGTCGCTGGCTACACCTTC.

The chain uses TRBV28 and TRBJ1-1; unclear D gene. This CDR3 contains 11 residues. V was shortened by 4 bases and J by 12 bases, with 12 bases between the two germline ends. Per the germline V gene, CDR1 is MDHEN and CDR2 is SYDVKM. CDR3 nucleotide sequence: TGTGCCAGCAGTTGGGAGCAGGATCCTTTCTTT. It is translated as CASSWEQDPFF.

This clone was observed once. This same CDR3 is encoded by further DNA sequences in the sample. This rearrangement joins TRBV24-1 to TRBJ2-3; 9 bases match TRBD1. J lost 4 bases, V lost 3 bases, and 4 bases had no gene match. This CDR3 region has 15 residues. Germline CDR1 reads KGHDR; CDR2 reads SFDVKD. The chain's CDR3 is CATSDPRTGADTQYF. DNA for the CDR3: TGTGCCACCAGTGATCCCAGGACAGGGGCAGATACGCAGTATTTT.